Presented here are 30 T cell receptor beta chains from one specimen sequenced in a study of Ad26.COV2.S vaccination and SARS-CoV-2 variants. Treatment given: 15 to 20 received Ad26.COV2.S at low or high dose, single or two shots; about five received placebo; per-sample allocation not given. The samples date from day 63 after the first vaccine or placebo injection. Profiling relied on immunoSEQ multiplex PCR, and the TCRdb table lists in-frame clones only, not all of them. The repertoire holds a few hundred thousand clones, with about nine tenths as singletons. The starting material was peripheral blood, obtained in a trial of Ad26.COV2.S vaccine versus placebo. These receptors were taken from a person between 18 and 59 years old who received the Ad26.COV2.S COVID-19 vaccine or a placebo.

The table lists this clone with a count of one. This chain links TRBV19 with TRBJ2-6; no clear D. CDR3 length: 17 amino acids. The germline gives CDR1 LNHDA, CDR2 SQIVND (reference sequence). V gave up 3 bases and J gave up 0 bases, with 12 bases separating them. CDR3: CASSIWGRGSGANVLTF. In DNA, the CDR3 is TGTGCCAGTAGTATTTGGGGAAGAGGCTCTGGGGCCAACGTCCTGACTTTC.

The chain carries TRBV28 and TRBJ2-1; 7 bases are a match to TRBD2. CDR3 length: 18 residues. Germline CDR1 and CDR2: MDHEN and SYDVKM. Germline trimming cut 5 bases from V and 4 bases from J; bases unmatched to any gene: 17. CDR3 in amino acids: CASSLSLGRGGQYNEQFF. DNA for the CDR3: TGTGCCAGCAGTCTCTCTCTAGGGAGGGGTGGACAATACAATGAGCAGTTCTTC.

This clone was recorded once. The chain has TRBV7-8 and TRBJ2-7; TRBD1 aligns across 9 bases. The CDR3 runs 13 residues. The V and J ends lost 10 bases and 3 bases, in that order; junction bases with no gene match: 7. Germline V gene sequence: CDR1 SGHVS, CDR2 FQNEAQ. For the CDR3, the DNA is TGTGCCACCTCGTGGGGACAGGGCTACGAGCAGTACTTC. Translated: CATSWGQGYEQYF.

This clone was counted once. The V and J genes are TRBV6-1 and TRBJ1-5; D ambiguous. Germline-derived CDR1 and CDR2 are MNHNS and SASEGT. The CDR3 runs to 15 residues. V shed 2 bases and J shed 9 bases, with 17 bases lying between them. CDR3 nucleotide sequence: TGTGCCAGCAGTGAATTGTGGAAAAGCTCGATGCCCCAGCATTTT. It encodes CASSELWKSSMPQHF.

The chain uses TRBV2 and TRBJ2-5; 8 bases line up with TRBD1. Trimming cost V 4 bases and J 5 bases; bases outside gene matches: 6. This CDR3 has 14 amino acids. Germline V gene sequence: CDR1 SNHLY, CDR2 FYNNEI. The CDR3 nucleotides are TGTGCCAGCAGTGTTGACAGGGGCGGGGAGACCCAGTACTTC. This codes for CASSVDRGGETQYF. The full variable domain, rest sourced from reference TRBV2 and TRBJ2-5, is EPEVTQTPSHQVTQMGQEVILRCVPISNHLYFYWYRQILGQKVEFLVSFYNNEISEKSEIFDDQFSVERPDGSNFTLKIRSTKLEDSAMYFCASSVDRGGETQYFGPGTRLLVL.

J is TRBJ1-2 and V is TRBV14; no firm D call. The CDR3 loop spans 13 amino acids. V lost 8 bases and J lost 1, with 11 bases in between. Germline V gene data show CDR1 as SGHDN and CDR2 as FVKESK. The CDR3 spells CASSRELNYGYTF. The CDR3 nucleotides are TGTGCCAGCTCAAGGGAGCTTAACTATGGCTACACCTTC.

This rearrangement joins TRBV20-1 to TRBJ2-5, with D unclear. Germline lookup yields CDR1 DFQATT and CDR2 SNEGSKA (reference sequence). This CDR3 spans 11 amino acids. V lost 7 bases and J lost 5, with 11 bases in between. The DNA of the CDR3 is TGCAGTGTAGAGACTCGGGAGACCCAGTACTTC. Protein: CSVETRETQYF.

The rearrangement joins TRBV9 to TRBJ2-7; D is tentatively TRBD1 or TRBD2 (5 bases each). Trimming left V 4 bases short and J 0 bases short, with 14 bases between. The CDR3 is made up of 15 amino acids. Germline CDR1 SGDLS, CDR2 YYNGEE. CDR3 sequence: CASSKERGGSYEQYF. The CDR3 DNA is TGTGCCAGCAGCAAAGAGAGGGGCGGCTCCTACGAGCAGTACTTC.

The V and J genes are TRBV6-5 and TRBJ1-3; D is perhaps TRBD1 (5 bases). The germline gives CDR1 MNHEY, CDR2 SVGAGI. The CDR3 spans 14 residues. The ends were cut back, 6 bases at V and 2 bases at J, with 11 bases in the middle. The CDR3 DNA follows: TGTGCCAGCAGCCCCACAGGTCCTGGAAACACCATATATTTT. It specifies CASSPTGPGNTIYF.

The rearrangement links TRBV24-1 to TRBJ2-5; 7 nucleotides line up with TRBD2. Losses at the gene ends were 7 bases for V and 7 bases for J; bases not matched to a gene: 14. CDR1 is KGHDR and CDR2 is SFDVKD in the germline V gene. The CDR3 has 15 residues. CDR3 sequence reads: CATSGAAGRERTQYF. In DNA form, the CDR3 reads TGTGCCACCAGCGGGGCAGCGGGAAGGGAACGGACCCAGTACTTC.

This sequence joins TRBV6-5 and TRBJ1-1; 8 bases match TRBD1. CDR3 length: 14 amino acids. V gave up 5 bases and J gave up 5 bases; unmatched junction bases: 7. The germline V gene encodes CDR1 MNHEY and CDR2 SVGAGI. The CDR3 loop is CASSPPRGLTEAFF. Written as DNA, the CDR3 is TGTGCCAGCAGTCCCCCCAGGGGGCTAACTGAAGCTTTCTTT.

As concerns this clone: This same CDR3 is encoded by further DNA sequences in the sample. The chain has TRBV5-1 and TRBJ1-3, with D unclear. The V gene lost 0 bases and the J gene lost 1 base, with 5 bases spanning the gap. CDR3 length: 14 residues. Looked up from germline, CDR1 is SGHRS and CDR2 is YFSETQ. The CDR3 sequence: CASSLGGSGNTIYF. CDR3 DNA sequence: TGCGCCAGCAGCTTGGGAGGGTCTGGAAACACCATATATTTT.

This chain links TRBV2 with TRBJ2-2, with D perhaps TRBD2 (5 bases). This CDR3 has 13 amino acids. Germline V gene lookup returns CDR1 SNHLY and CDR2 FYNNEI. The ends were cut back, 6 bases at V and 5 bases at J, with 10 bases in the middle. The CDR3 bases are TGTGCCAGCAGACTAGGAGCTACCGGGGAGCTGTTTTTT. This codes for CASRLGATGELFF.

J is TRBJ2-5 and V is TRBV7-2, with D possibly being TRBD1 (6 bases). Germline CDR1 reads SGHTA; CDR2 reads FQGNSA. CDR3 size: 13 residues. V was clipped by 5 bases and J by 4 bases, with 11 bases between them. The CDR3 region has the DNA TGTGCCAGCAGCCCGCGGACAGTAGAGACCCAGTACTTC. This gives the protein CASSPRTVETQYF.

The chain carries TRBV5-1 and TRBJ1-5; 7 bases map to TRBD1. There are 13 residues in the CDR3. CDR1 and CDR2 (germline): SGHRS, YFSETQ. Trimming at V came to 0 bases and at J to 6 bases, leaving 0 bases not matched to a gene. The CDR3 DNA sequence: TGCGCCAGCAGCTTGGCAGGGGGTCAGCCCCAGCATTTT. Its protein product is CASSLAGGQPQHF.

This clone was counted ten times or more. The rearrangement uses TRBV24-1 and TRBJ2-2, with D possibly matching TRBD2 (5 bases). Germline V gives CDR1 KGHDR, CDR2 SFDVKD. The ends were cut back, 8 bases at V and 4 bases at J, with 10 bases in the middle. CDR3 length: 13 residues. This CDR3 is CATTEVSTGELFF. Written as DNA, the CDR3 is TGTGCCACCACGGAGGTTTCCACCGGGGAGCTGTTTTTT.

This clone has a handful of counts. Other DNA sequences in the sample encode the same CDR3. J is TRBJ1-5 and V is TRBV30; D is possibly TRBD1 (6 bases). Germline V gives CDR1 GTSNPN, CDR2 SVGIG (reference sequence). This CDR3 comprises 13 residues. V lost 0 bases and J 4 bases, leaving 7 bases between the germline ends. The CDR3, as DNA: TGTGCCTGGAGTGTACAGGGTAATCAGCCCCAGCATTTT. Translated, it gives CAWSVQGNQPQHF.

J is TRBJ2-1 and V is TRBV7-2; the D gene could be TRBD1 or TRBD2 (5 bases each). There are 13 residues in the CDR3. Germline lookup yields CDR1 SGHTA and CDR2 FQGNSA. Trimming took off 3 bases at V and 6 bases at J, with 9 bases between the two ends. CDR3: CASSLGPLNEQFF. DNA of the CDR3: TGTGCCAGCAGCTTGGGACCTCTCAATGAGCAGTTCTTC.

CDR3 nucleotides: TGTGCCAGCAGCGGACCGGGACTAGCAACAGATACGCAGTATTTT. Amino acids: CASSGPGLATDTQYF. The chain combines TRBV9 with TRBJ2-3, with 9 positions matching TRBD2. This CDR3 has 15 amino acids. V gave up 3 bases and J gave up 3 bases; unmatched junction bases: 5. Germline V gene sequence: CDR1 SGDLS, CDR2 YYNGEE.

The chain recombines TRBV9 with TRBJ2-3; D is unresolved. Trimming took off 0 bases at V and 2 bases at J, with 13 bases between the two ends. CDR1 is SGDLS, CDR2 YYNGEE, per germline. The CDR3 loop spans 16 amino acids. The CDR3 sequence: CASSVGRRTPTDTQYF. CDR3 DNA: TGTGCCAGCAGCGTAGGTCGACGAACACCCACAGATACGCAGTATTTT.

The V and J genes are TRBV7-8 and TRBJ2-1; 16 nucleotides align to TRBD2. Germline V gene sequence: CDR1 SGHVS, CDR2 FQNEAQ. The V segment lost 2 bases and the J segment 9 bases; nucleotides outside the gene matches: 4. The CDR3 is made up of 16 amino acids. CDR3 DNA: TGTGCCAGCAGCTTACCCGGGACTAGCGGGAGGGCTGAGCAGTTCTTC. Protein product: CASSLPGTSGRAEQFF.

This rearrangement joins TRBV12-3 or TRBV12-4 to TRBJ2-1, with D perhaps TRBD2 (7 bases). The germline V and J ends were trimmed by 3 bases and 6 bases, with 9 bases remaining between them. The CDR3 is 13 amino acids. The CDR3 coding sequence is TGTGCCAGCAGTTTGGGAGGGGGCAATGAGCAGTTCTTC. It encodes CASSLGGGNEQFF.

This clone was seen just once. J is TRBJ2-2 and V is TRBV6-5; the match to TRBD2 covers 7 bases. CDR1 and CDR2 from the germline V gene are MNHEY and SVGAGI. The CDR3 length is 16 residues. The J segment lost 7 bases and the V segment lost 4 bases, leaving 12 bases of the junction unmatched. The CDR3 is CASSSTGGSVFGELFF. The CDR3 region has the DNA TGTGCCAGCAGTTCGACCGGGGGGAGCGTTTTCGGGGAGCTGTTTTTT.

The CDR3 DNA reads TGTGCCAGCAGCCCAGGGGGATCTGGGGCCAACGTCCTGACTTTC. Translating gives CASSPGGSGANVLTF. The genes are TRBV7-9 and TRBJ2-6; 7 bases agree with TRBD1. The trim removed 5 bases at V and 1 base at J, leaving 2 bases unmatched. Germline loops: CDR1 SEHNR, CDR2 FQNEAQ (reference sequence). The CDR3 length is 15 residues.

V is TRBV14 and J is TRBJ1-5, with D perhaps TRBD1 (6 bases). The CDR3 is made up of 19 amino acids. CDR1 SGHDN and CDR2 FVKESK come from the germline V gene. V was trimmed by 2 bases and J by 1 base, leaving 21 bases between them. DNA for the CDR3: TGTGCCAGCAGCCAATTGGCAGCCAAGGGGGTCAAAAGCAATCAGCCCCAGCATTTT. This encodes CASSQLAAKGVKSNQPQHF.

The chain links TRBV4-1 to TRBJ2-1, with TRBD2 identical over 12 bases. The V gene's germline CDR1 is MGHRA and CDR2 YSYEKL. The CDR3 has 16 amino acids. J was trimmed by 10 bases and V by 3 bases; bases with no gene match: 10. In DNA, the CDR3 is TGCGCCAGCAGCCAGGGACTAGCGGGCCTGATGGTGGAGCAGTTCTTC. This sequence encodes CASSQGLAGLMVEQFF.

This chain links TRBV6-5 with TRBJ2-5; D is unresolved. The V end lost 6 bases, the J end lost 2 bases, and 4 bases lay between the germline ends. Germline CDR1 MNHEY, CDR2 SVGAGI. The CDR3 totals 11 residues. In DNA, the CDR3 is TGTGCCAGCAGAATACAAGAGACCCAGTACTTC. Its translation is CASRIQETQYF.

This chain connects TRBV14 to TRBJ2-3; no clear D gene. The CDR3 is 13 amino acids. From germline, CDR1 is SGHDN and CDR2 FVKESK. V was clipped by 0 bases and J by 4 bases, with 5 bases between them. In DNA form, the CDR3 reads TGTGCCAGCAGCCAAGACACGTCAGATACGCAGTATTTT. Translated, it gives CASSQDTSDTQYF. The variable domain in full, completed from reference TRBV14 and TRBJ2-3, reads EAGVTQFPSHSVIEKGQTVTLRCDPISGHDNLYWYRRVMGKEIKFLLHFVKESKQDESGMPNNRFLAERTGGTYSTLKVQPAELEDSGVYFCASSQDTSDTQYFGPGTRLTVL.

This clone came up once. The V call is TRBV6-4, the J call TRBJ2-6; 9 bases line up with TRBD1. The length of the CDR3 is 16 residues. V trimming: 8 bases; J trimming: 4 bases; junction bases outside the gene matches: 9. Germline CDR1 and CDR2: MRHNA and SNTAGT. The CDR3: CASGTGGPSGANVLTF. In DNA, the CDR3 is TGTGCCAGCGGAACAGGGGGCCCCTCGGGGGCCAACGTCCTGACTTTC.

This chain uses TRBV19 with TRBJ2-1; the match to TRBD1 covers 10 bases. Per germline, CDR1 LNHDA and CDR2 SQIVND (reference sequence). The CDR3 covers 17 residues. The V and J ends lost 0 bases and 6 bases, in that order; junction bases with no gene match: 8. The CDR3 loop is CASSIEGQGFRGNEQFF. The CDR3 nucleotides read TGTGCCAGTAGTATAGAGGGACAGGGGTTTAGAGGCAATGAGCAGTTCTTC.